These 8 T cell receptor beta chains share one sample of origin, sequenced in a study of response to subunit inactivated influenza vaccine. TCRdb analysed the RT-PCR reads with MiXCR anew, one entry per CDR3 protein. The sample includes under 950,000 distinct CDR3 sequences, approximately 21% of them seen just once. The source was PBMCs from blood, collected more than 4 days after vaccination. All receptors derive from a man aged 50-59 years who received an inactivated influenza vaccine.

This clonotype came up a few times. The chain is built from TRBV7-2 and TRBJ2-3, with 7 positions matching TRBD2. The CDR3 spans 15 residues. In germline, CDR1 is SGHTA, CDR2 FQGNSA. Germline trimming cut 5 bases from V and 0 bases from J; bases unmatched to any gene: 5. CDR3 coding DNA: TGTGCCAGCAGCCCGGGGGGTTCTAGCACAGATACGCAGTATTTT. Protein product: CASSPGGSSTDTQYF.

The chain is built from TRBV5-1 and TRBJ2-2; D is ambiguous. The CDR3 has 14 residues. Per the germline V gene, CDR1 is SGHRS and CDR2 is YFSETQ. The ends were cut back, 6 bases at V and 3 bases at J, with 12 bases in the middle. CDR3 sequence reads: CASNLMPDTGELFF. The DNA of the CDR3 is TGCGCCAGCAACCTAATGCCGGACACCGGGGAGCTGTTTTTT.

This clonotype appeared a few times. CDR3 sequence reads: CASSPASSTYEQYF. Written as DNA, the CDR3 is TGTGCCAGCAGCCCGGCTAGCTCGACCTACGAGCAGTACTTC. This chain connects TRBV7-9 to TRBJ2-7; possible D gene TRBD2, 5 bases. Per germline, CDR1 SEHNR and CDR2 FQNEAQ (reference sequence). The CDR3 covers 14 residues. The germline V and J ends were trimmed by 5 bases and 2 bases, with 13 bases remaining between them.

Ten or more counts support this clonotype. This rearrangement joins TRBV5-6 to TRBJ1-5; D is ambiguous. The CDR3 has 17 residues. Germline-derived CDR1 and CDR2 are SGHDT and YYEEEE. With 0 bases removed from V and 0 bases from J, the gap between germline ends came to 13 bases. Here the CDR3 reads CASSLGPPPISNQPQHF. The CDR3, as DNA: TGTGCCAGCAGCTTGGGTCCGCCCCCGATTAGCAATCAGCCCCAGCATTTT.

V is TRBV20-1 and J is TRBJ2-1; TRBD2 matches at 7 bases. This CDR3 comprises 19 residues. Germline CDR1 and CDR2: DFQATT and SNEGSKA (reference sequence). The ends lost 6 bases at V and 1 base at J; junction bases unmatched: 21. CDR3 DNA sequence: TGCAGTGCCAGTCCGTCGGGAGGCCTCAAAGTCGGGTCCTACAATGAGCAGTTCTTC. It translates to CSASPSGGLKVGSYNEQFF.

Only a few counts were recorded for this clonotype. The CDR3 sequence: CASRDGVSSYNEQFF. Written as DNA, the CDR3 is TGCGCCAGCAGGGACGGGGTTAGCTCCTACAATGAGCAGTTCTTC. The chain couples TRBV10-2 to TRBJ2-1; D is possibly TRBD2 (5 bases). Germline V lookup: CDR1 WSHSY, CDR2 SAAADI. V was pared by 6 bases and J by 0 bases, with 12 bases between. The CDR3 contains 15 residues.

J is TRBJ2-1 and V is TRBV12-3 or TRBV12-4; D remains ambiguous. This CDR3 comprises 13 residues. Trimming removed 6 bases at V and 8 bases at J, with 14 bases between. CDR3 nucleotide sequence: TGTGCCAGCAGCCCGACCGCGATAGATGAGCAGTTCTTC. Translating it yields CASSPTAIDEQFF.

This sequence joins TRBV20-1 and TRBJ2-1; D is perhaps TRBD2 (7 bases). Germline loops: CDR1 DFQATT, CDR2 SNEGSKA (reference sequence). Trimming removed 5 bases from V and 5 bases from J, with 25 bases in between. This CDR3 has 17 amino acids. CDR3 bases: TGCAGTGCTGAACTCCTAAAGGGGGGGCTAAGCCACAATGAGCAGTTCTTC. As protein: CSAELLKGGLSHNEQFF.